This T cell receptor (beta chain) emerged from a study of blood T cell repertoires in COVID-19. Trimming pared 5 bases from V and 0 bases from J, leaving 12 bases between. The germline CDR1 and CDR2 sequences are MNHEY and SMNVEV (reference sequence). The CDR3 sequence is 15 residues long. Some clones are missing from TCRdb's copy, which holds only in-frame ones; the method was immunoSEQ multiplex PCR. The sample contains about 55,000 clones, 65% to 90% of which appear only once. The chain is built from TRBV27 and TRBJ2-3, with D perhaps TRBD1 (6 bases). This receptor was identified in a human donor in a cohort sampled during active COVID-19. Input material: peripheral blood. The chain's CDR3 is CASSPQGFSTDTQYF. DNA of the CDR3: TGTGCCAGCAGTCCTCAGGGGTTCAGCACAGATACGCAGTATTTT.